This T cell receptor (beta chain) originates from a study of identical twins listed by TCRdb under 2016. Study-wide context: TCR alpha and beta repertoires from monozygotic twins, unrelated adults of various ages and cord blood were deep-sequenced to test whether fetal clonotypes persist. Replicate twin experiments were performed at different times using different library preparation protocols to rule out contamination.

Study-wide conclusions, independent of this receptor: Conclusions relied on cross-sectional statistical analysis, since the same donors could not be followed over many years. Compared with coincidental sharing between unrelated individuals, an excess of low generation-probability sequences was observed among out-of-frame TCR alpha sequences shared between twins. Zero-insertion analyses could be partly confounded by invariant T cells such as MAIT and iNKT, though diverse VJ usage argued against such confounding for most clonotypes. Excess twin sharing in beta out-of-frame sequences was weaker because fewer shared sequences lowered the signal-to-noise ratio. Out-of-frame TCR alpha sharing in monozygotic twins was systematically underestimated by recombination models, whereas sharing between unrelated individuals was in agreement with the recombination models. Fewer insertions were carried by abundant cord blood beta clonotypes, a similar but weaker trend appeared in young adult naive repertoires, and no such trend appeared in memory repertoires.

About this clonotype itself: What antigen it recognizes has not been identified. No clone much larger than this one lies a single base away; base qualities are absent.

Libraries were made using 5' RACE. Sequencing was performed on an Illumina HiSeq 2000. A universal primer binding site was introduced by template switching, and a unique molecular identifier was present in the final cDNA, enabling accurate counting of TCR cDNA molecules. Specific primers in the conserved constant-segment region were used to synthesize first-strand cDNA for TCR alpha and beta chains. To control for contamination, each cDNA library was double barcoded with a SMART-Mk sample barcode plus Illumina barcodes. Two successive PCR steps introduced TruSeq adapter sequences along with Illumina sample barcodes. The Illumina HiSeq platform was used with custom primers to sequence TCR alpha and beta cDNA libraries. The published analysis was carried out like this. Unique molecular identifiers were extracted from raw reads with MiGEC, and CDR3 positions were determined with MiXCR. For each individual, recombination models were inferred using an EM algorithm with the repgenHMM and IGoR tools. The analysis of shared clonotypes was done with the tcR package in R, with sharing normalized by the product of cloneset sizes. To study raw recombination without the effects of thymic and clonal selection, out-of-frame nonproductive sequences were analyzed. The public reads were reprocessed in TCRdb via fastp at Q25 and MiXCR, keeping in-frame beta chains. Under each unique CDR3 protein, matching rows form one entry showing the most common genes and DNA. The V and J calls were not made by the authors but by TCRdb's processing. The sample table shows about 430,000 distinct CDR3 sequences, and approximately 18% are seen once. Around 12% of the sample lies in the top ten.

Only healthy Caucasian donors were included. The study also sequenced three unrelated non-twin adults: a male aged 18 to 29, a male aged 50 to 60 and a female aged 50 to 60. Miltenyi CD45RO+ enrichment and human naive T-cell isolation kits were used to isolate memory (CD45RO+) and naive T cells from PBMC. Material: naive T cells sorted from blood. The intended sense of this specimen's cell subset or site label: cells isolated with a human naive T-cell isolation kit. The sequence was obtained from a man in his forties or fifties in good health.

DNA sequence: TGTGCCAGCAGCCGAGAAACCGGGACTAGCGTCCCGGGAGTGTTCTTC. Its protein is CASSRETGTSVPGVFF. The sequence is built from TRBV4-2 and TRBJ2-1, with TRBD2 identical over 10 junction bases. CDR1 and CDR2 are read off the germline V gene as LGHNA and YNFKEQ. Trimmed from V: 4 bases; trimmed from J: 15 bases; junction bases lacking a gene match: 18. Reading from cysteine to phenylalanine, the CDR3 counts 16 amino acids. Left in the record is the CDR3 DNA by itself, 48 bases read in frame from the first base.